The TCR beta chain described here comes from a study of blood T cell repertoires in COVID-19. The CDR3 runs to 13 residues. Germline V CDR1 and CDR2: SNHLY, FYNNEI. V was cut by 3 bases and J by 3 bases, with 6 bases left in between. Sequencing was performed with immunoSEQ multiplex PCR; in TCRdb, only in-frame clones are kept and a portion is missing. The table shows 20,000 to 25,000 clones, with 75% to 90% occurring only once. The receptor was isolated from a human donor with acute or convalescent COVID-19. The donor label of this sample is uncertain. The chain has TRBV2 and TRBJ2-1; D not resolved. Sequences were obtained from peripheral blood. CDR3 residues: CASSEHSYNEQFF. The CDR3 DNA sequence: TGTGCCAGCAGTGAGCACAGCTACAATGAGCAGTTCTTC.